The present T cell receptor beta chain was sequenced within a study of a mutant IDH1 vaccine in newly diagnosed glioma. V lost 4 bases and J lost 1; bases outside the gene matches: 7. Germline V lookup: CDR1 SGHRS, CDR2 YFSETQ. The CDR3 runs to 15 residues. The method was immunoSEQ multiplex PCR; TCRdb's version includes in-frame clones alone and lacks a portion of them. Of tens of thousands of clones listed, approximately 92% are singletons. A note on this clone: Its antigen is as yet unknown.

The time point was: week 35, safety follow-up. Doses comprised 300 ug of mutant IDH1 20-mer peptide each, plus topical imiquimod. Eight vaccine doses were administered to patients at weeks 1, 3, 5, 7, 11, 15, 19 and 23. This sequence joins TRBV5-1 and TRBJ1-1; 7 nucleotides match TRBD1. Sample: PBMCs, taken from a glioma patient whose treatment included an IDH1 peptide vaccine. This clonotype originated in a man aged 50 to 59 with glioma. The chain's CDR3 is CASSTGTAGNTEAFF. CDR3 nucleotides: TGCGCCAGCAGCACGGGGACAGCCGGGAACACTGAAGCTTTCTTT. Full variable domain (missing parts from reference TRBV5-1 and TRBJ1-1): KAGVTQTPRYLIKTRGQQVTLSCSPISGHRSVSWYQQTPGQGLQFLFEYFSETQRNKGNFPGRFSGRQFSNSRSEMNVSTLELGDSALYLCASSTGTAGNTEAFFGQGTRLTVV.